Included here is one T cell receptor (beta chain) sequence, with context. This specimen belongs to a study of cytomegalovirus exposure and HLA in healthy donors. The CDR3 is 16 residues long. The germline V gene encodes CDR1 LNHDA and CDR2 SQIVND (reference sequence). Germline trimming cut 5 bases from V and 0 bases from J; bases unmatched to any gene: 5. PCR was performed using 60 Vbeta and 13 Jbeta primers. Sequencing used immunoSEQ multiplex PCR; TCRdb keeps in-frame clones, though not all of them. The sample records around 170,000 clones, 70% to 80% being singletons. What was sequenced was PBMCs. The receptor was isolated from a woman in her thirties or forties in good health and CMV-seronegative. The rearrangement links TRBV19 to TRBJ1-2; 11 bases map to TRBD1. In DNA, the CDR3 is TGTGCCAGTAGTCGGACAGGGGGCGCCCCTAACTATGGCTACACCTTC. Translating it yields CASSRTGGAPNYGYTF.